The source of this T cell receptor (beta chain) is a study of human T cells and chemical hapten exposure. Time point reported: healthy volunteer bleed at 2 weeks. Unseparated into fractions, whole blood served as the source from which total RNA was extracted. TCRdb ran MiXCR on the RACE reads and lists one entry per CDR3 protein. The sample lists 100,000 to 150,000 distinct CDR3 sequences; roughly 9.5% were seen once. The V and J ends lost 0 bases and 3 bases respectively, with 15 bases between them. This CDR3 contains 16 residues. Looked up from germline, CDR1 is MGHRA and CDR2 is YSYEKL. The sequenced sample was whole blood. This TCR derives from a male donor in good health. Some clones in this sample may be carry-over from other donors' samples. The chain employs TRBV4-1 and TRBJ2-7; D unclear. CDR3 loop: CASSQDLASAGYEQYF. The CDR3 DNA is TGCGCCAGCAGCCAAGATCTGGCGTCAGCAGGCTACGAGCAGTACTTC.